These 10 T cell receptor beta chains were sequenced from one sample in a study of graft-versus-host responses after intestinal transplantation. Antigen specificity for these receptors is unknown. Method: immunoSEQ multiplex PCR; TCRdb's copy keeps in-frame clones and lacks some. Of tens of thousands of clones listed, about 94% are singletons. The specimen was unstimulated CD8+ T cells sorted from spleen or lymph node cells, collected before intestinal transplant. These receptors all come from a human donor who received an intestinal transplant.

The chain links TRBV19 to TRBJ2-4, with D hard to call. Germline lookup yields CDR1 LNHDA and CDR2 SQIVND (reference sequence). This CDR3 is built from 13 residues. Trimming cost V 5 bases and J 8 bases, with 13 bases left between them. CDR3 protein: CASSSRTWDIQYF. The CDR3, as DNA: TGTGCCAGTAGTTCGAGGACGTGGGACATTCAGTACTTC.

The chain couples TRBV4-2 to TRBJ2-1, with D uncertain. CDR1 is LGHNA, CDR2 YNFKEQ, per germline. The CDR3 consists of 15 residues. Trimming shortened V by 0 bases and J by 6 bases, and 12 bases separated the two germline ends. Here the CDR3 reads CASSQEQTTINEQFF. The CDR3 DNA reads TGTGCCAGCAGCCAAGAGCAAACTACTATCAATGAGCAGTTCTTC.

This chain uses TRBV9 with TRBJ1-2, with 10 bases identical to TRBD1. Germline V CDR1 and CDR2: SGDLS, YYNGEE. This CDR3 comprises 20 residues. J lost 4 bases, V lost 0 bases, and 18 bases had no gene match. CDR3 bases: TGTGCCAGCAGCGTAGCTCTCTCGGAGACAGGGGGCGGTCTGGGCTATGGCTACACCTTC. Translating it yields CASSVALSETGGGLGYGYTF. The whole variable domain, filled in from reference TRBV9 and TRBJ1-2, reads DSGVTQTPKHLITATGQRVTLRCSPRSGDLSVYWYQQSLDQGLQFLIQYYNGEERAKGNILERFSAQQFPDLHSELNLSSLELGDSALYFCASSVALSETGGGLGYGYTFGSGTRLTVV.

V usage is TRBV5-4 and J usage is TRBJ2-7; D is perhaps TRBD1 or TRBD2 (6 bases each). Deletions cut 3 bases from V and 4 bases from J, with 11 bases between. The CDR3 extends over 13 amino acids. Germline V gene lookup returns CDR1 SGHNT and CDR2 YYREEE (reference sequence). DNA for the CDR3: TGTGCCAGCAGCTATGGGGGGACATACGAGCAGTACTTC. This gives the protein CASSYGGTYEQYF.

The chain uses TRBV6-5 and TRBJ1-2; 7 bases agree with TRBD1. With 6 bases clipped from V and 3 bases from J, the junction kept 4 bases outside the gene matches. Germline assignment: CDR1 MNHEY and CDR2 SVGAGI. The CDR3 consists of 13 residues. CDR3 DNA sequence: TGTGCCAGCAGAATCGGGACAGACTATGGCTACACCTTC. This sequence encodes CASRIGTDYGYTF.

This clone has only one observation. The V and J genes are TRBV28 and TRBJ2-1; 7 bases line up with TRBD1. Germline V gene data show CDR1 as MDHEN and CDR2 as SYDVKM. This CDR3 is built from 15 residues. The V segment lost 2 bases and the J segment 4 bases; nucleotides outside the gene matches: 5. This CDR3 is CASSLGTVGYNEQFF. The CDR3 region has the DNA TGTGCCAGCAGTTTAGGGACAGTGGGTTACAATGAGCAGTTCTTC.

This chain joins TRBV28 and TRBJ2-5, with a possible D match to TRBD2 (5 bases). The CDR3 is 14 residues long. Trimming removed 6 bases at V and 4 bases at J, with 15 bases between. CDR1 MDHEN and CDR2 SYDVKM come from the germline V gene. For the CDR3, the DNA is TGTGCCAGCAGAACCGGGCCCGAGGGAGAGACCCAGTACTTC. Translating it yields CASRTGPEGETQYF. Looking up the rest from reference TRBV28 and TRBJ2-5 gives the full variable domain: DVKVTQSSRYLVKRTGEKVFLECVQDMDHENMFWYRQDPGLGLRLIYFSYDVKMKEKGDIPEGYSVSREKKERFSLILESASTNQTSMYLCASRTGPEGETQYFGPGTRLLVL.

The CDR3: CASSSLGGDEQYF. CDR3 in DNA: TGCGCCAGCAGCTCGCTTGGGGGCGACGAGCAGTACTTC. The gene calls are TRBV5-1 and TRBJ2-7; D possibly corresponds to TRBD1 (6 bases). Trimming pared 3 bases from V and 5 bases from J, leaving 12 bases between. The length of the CDR3 is 13 residues. Germline V gene sequence: CDR1 SGHRS, CDR2 YFSETQ.

The gene calls are TRBV15 and TRBJ2-7, with a weak D call TRBD1 (5 bases). V was trimmed by 5 bases and J by 0 bases, leaving 23 bases between them. The V gene's germline CDR1 is LNHNV and CDR2 YYDKDF (reference sequence). The CDR3 runs to 18 residues. The chain's CDR3 is CATSARHGETALSYEQYF. The CDR3 nucleotides are TGTGCCACCAGCGCCAGGCATGGAGAGACAGCCCTCTCCTACGAGCAGTACTTC.

This chain uses TRBV25-1 with TRBJ2-7; 7 bases are a match to TRBD2. From germline, CDR1 is MGHDK and CDR2 SYGVNS. After removal of 1 base from V and 3 bases from J, the junction contained 6 bases not matched to a gene. CDR3 length: 15 amino acids. CDR3 residues: CASSEFSASGYEQYF. In DNA form, the CDR3 reads TGTGCCAGCAGTGAATTTTCGGCTAGCGGCTACGAGCAGTACTTC.